This T cell receptor (beta chain) was found in a study of graft-versus-host responses after intestinal transplantation. The trim removed 2 bases at V and 6 bases at J, leaving 5 bases unmatched. From germline, CDR1 is ENHRY and CDR2 SYGVKD. There are 14 residues in the CDR3. As to this clone: Its antigen is undetermined.

Data came from immunoSEQ multiplex PCR; TCRdb stores just in-frame clones and leaves some out. The sample has nearly 90,000 clones; roughly 87% are singletons. Whole-study findings and limits: Allograft clonal ratios (graft-versus-host to host-versus-graft) were high in patients who had graft-donor T cell macrochimerism.

Sample: unstimulated CD8+ T cells sorted from spleen or lymph node cells, taken before intestinal transplant. The chain links TRBV10-3 to TRBJ1-2, with 8 bases aligning to TRBD1. The sequence derives from a human donor who received an intestinal transplant. The CDR3 sequence is CAISEERQGNGYTF. DNA of the CDR3: TGTGCCATCAGTGAGGAGAGACAGGGGAATGGCTACACCTTC.